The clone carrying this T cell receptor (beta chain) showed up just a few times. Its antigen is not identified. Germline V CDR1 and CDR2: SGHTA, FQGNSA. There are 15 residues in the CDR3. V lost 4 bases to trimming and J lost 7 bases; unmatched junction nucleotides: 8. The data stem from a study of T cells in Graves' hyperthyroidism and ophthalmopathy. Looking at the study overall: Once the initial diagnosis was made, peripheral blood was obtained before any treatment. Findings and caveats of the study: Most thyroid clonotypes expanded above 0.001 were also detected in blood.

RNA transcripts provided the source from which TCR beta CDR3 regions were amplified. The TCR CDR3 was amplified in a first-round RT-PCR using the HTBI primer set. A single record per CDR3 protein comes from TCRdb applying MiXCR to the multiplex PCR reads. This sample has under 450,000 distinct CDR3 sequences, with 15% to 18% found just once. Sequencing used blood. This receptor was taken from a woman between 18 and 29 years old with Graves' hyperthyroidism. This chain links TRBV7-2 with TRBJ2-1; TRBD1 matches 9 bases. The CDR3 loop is CASSSDRGVVNEQFF. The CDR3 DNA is TGTGCCAGCAGCTCAGACAGGGGGGTGGTTAATGAGCAGTTCTTC.